The 20 T cell receptor beta chains presented below share a single source sample, sequenced in a study of cytotoxic CD8 clonotypes in ibrutinib-treated CLL. Libraries were prepared by immunoSEQ multiplex PCR; TCRdb keeps only in-frame clonotypes and omits some of them. In the table there are around 300,000 clones, around four fifths of which are singletons. The material was PBMCs, obtained before ibrutinib treatment. The receptors originated from a human donor with chronic lymphocytic leukemia.

The sample holds many counts of this clone. The rearrangement links TRBV13 to TRBJ2-7, with D tentatively TRBD2 (5 bases). The germline V and J ends were trimmed by 3 bases and 2 bases, with 11 bases remaining between them. This CDR3 spans 14 amino acids. Per the germline V gene, CDR1 is PRHDT and CDR2 is FYEKMQ (reference sequence). The CDR3 protein is CASSFDGVPYEQYF. CDR3 nucleotides: TGTGCCAGCAGCTTTGACGGGGTCCCCTACGAGCAGTACTTC.

This chain uses TRBV10-1 with TRBJ2-7, with 7 bases aligning to TRBD1. CDR1 is WNHNN, CDR2 SYGVQD, per germline (reference sequence). J gave up 3 bases and V 5 bases, and 7 bases lay outside the gene matches. CDR3 size: 14 residues. The CDR3 DNA is TGCGCCAGCAGTTCCGGGACAGAAGGCTACGAGCAGTACTTC. Encoded protein: CASSSGTEGYEQYF.

The V gene is TRBV15, the J gene TRBJ2-2; D perhaps matches TRBD2 (6 bases). CDR1 and CDR2 from the germline V gene are LNHNV and YYDKDF (reference sequence). There are 16 residues in the CDR3. Deletions cut 9 bases from V and 0 bases from J, with 17 bases between. CDR3 nucleotide sequence: TGTGCCACTACGCTTTTTGCGGGGTCGAACACCGGGGAGCTGTTTTTT. The encoded protein is CATTLFAGSNTGELFF.

This rearrangement joins TRBV29-1 to TRBJ1-2; 12 nucleotides match TRBD1. V dropped 6 bases and J dropped 4; count of bases not matched to a gene: 6. This CDR3 is built from 14 residues. Germline V gene data show CDR1 as SQVTM and CDR2 as ANQGSEA. The CDR3 spells CSVGQGAIGYGYTF. The CDR3 DNA follows: TGCAGCGTGGGACAGGGGGCAATTGGCTATGGCTACACCTTC.

The CDR3 region has the DNA TGTGCCAGCAGTTACGGGGGACTTAGGGGCTACGAGCAGTACTTC. Its translation: CASSYGGLRGYEQYF. The chain combines TRBV6-5 with TRBJ2-7; D perhaps matches TRBD2 (6 bases). The germline V gene encodes CDR1 MNHEY and CDR2 SVGAGI. Trimming left V 2 bases short and J 3 bases short, with 14 bases between. The CDR3 is made up of 15 amino acids.

The gene calls are TRBV29-1 and TRBJ1-2; D perhaps matches TRBD1 (5 bases). This CDR3 is 12 amino acids long. Trimming left V 3 bases short and J 4 bases short, with 9 bases between. Per the germline V gene, CDR1 is SQVTM and CDR2 is ANQGSEA. The CDR3 protein is CSVDLGLYGYTF. Written as DNA, the CDR3 is TGCAGCGTTGACCTGGGACTCTATGGCTACACCTTC.

The rearrangement uses TRBV5-1 and TRBJ1-2, with a possible D match to TRBD1 (5 bases). Trimming shortened V by 4 bases and J by 4 bases, and 11 bases separated the two germline ends. The CDR3 consists of 13 residues. Germline CDR1 and CDR2: SGHRS and YFSETQ. CDR3: CASSQVGGYGYTF. The DNA for the CDR3 is TGCGCCAGCAGCCAAGTGGGGGGCTATGGCTACACCTTC.

The chain employs TRBV5-1 and TRBJ1-6, with TRBD1 matching 9 bases. V lost 0 bases to trimming and J lost 10 bases; unmatched junction nucleotides: 5. Germline assignment: CDR1 SGHRS and CDR2 YFSETQ. The CDR3 runs 15 residues. The CDR3, as DNA: TGCGCCAGCAGCTTGGAACAGGGGGCCTTCTCACCCCTCCACTTT. Translation: CASSLEQGAFSPLHF.

The chain couples TRBV5-4 to TRBJ2-1, with 9 bases aligning to TRBD2. The CDR3 runs to 15 residues. Germline CDR1 and CDR2: SGHNT and YYREEE (reference sequence). Trimming removed 5 bases from V and 1 base from J; junction bases left unmatched: 4. This CDR3 reads CASRLTSGSYNEQFF. CDR3 nucleotide sequence: TGTGCCAGCAGGTTGACTAGCGGATCCTACAATGAGCAGTTCTTC.

This clone was picked up one time. CDR3 protein: CASSFGRGWRWETQYF. For the CDR3, the DNA is TGTGCCAGCAGCTTTGGCAGGGGCTGGAGGTGGGAGACCCAGTACTTC. The rearrangement uses TRBV5-6 and TRBJ2-5; D is perhaps TRBD1 (6 bases). The V end was cut by 2 bases, the J end by 5 bases, with 19 bases between. The germline gives CDR1 SGHDT, CDR2 YYEEEE. The CDR3 runs to 16 residues.

A single count supports this clone. The V gene is TRBV5-4, the J gene TRBJ2-5; either TRBD1 or TRBD2 may fit D (5 bases each). V lost 2 bases and J 8 bases, leaving 16 bases between the germline ends. The CDR3 extends over 14 amino acids. Germline CDR1 SGHNT, CDR2 YYREEE (reference sequence). DNA for the CDR3: TGTGCCAGCAGCTTTCGGGACCTAGTATTTACCCAGTACTTC. It translates to CASSFRDLVFTQYF. Full variable domain (rest looked up from reference TRBV5-4 and TRBJ2-5): ETGVTQSPTHLIKTRGQQVTLRCSSQSGHNTVSWYQQALGQGPQFIFQYYREEENGRGNFPPRFSGLQFPNYSSELNVNALELDDSALYLCASSFRDLVFTQYFGPGTRLLVL.

The rearrangement links TRBV2 to TRBJ1-5; tentatively, D is TRBD1 (5 bases). With 3 bases removed from V and 1 base from J, the gap between germline ends came to 7 bases. The CDR3 is 14 amino acids. Germline V gene lookup returns CDR1 SNHLY and CDR2 FYNNEI. CDR3 nucleotide sequence: TGTGCCAGCAGTGATCGGGACAGCAATCAGCCCCAGCATTTT. The encoded protein is CASSDRDSNQPQHF.

About this clone itself: The sample contains more than one DNA sequence encoding this CDR3. The chain has TRBV30 and TRBJ2-5; D is perhaps TRBD1 (5 bases). V lost 2 bases, J lost 1 base, and 5 bases lay in between. CDR3 length: 12 residues. Looked up from germline, CDR1 is GTSNPN and CDR2 is SVGIG (reference sequence). CDR3 region: CAWSRGQETQYF. CDR3 bases: TGTGCCTGGAGTAGGGGCCAAGAGACCCAGTACTTC.

This clone has a count of ten or more. This chain connects TRBV27 to TRBJ2-1, with TRBD2 identical over 8 bases. The junction had 16 bases not matched to a gene; V was cut back by 4 bases and J by 8 bases. The CDR3 has 17 residues. CDR1 is MNHEY, CDR2 SMNVEV, per germline (reference sequence). For the CDR3, the DNA is TGTGCCAGCAGTTCCCCCAGGACTCGCGGGAGGAGGCATGAGCAGTTCTTC. Translation gives CASSSPRTRGRRHEQFF.

The CDR3 DNA sequence: TGCGCCAGCAGCCAACGGGCCTCGACGGACGAGCAGTACTTC. This sequence encodes CASSQRASTDEQYF. The chain employs TRBV4-1 and TRBJ2-7; D gene ambiguous. Germline assignment: CDR1 MGHRA and CDR2 YSYEKL. The CDR3 consists of 14 residues. Trimming stripped 2 bases from V and 5 bases from J, with 13 bases between.

The V call is TRBV18, the J call TRBJ2-1; 9 bases fit TRBD2. This CDR3 is 16 amino acids long. With 7 bases clipped from V and 1 base from J, the junction kept 8 bases outside the gene matches. Germline CDR1 is KGHSH and CDR2 is LQKENI. Here the CDR3 DNA reads TGTGCCAGCTACGAGGATAGCGGGAGTTCCTACAATGAGCAGTTCTTC. Its protein is CASYEDSGSSYNEQFF. Supplemented by reference TRBV18 and TRBJ2-1, the full variable domain reads NAGVMQNPRHLVRRRGQEARLRCSPMKGHSHVYWYRQLPEEGLKFMVYLQKENIIDESGMPKERFSAEFPKEGPSILRIQQVVRGDSAAYFCASYEDSGSSYNEQFFGPGTRLTVL.

The rearrangement joins TRBV11-2 to TRBJ1-5, with a weak D call TRBD1 (6 bases). The V end lost 5 bases, the J end lost 2 bases, and 10 bases lay between the germline ends. CDR1 is SGHAT and CDR2 is FQNNGV in the germline V gene. The length of the CDR3 is 14 residues. The CDR3 bases are TGTGCCAGCAGCCGGGGGCTGGGCAATCAGCCCCAGCATTTT. Residues: CASSRGLGNQPQHF.

This clone is a singleton in its sample. CDR3 in DNA: TGTGCCAGCAGTGGCCGGGACAGGGTCGACGAGCAGTACTTC. It is translated as CASSGRDRVDEQYF. The rearrangement joins TRBV6-5 to TRBJ2-7, with TRBD1 identical over 9 bases. With V trimmed by 5 bases and J by 5 bases, 7 bases remained unmatched. The germline V gene has CDR1 MNHEY and CDR2 SVGAGI. The CDR3 covers 14 residues.

The gene calls are TRBV18 and TRBJ1-2, with D possibly matching TRBD1 (5 bases). The V gene lost 5 bases and the J gene lost 5 bases, with 12 bases spanning the gap. The CDR3 length is 13 residues. CDR1 is KGHSH and CDR2 is LQKENI in the germline V gene. The CDR3 coding sequence is TGTGCCAGCTCATTTCTTGACAGATATGGCTACACCTTC. Translated: CASSFLDRYGYTF.

The rearrangement uses TRBV6-1 and TRBJ2-5, with D possibly being TRBD2 (5 bases). Trimming stripped 4 bases from V and 4 bases from J, with 16 bases between. The CDR3 is made up of 15 amino acids. Germline CDR1 and CDR2: MNHNS and SASEGT. The CDR3 is CASSGTGFVGETQYF. DNA for the CDR3: TGTGCCAGCAGTGGCACGGGGTTCGTCGGAGAGACCCAGTACTTC.